The count of the clone carrying this TCR beta chain is one. Its antigen is unidentified. Through Arm-PCR of CDR3 regions and iRepertoire HTBI primers, TCR beta libraries were built. TCRdb reanalysed the multiplex PCR reads using MiXCR and keeps one entry per CDR3 protein. The sample has about 620,000 distinct CDR3 sequences, about 15% seen once. This entry comes from a study of regulatory T cells in long-lasting Graves disease. On the study more broadly: Graves' patients with a new diagnosis had received antithyroid drugs under 3 months. General study results and limits: Among persistent patients, a larger number of public clonotypes were shared (roughly 2,700) than among newly diagnosed patients (under 1,000).

CDR1 and CDR2 from the germline V gene are SGDLS and YYNGEE. With 7 bases removed from V and 1 base from J, the gap between germline ends came to 14 bases. The CDR3 is made up of 15 amino acids. Time point reported: newly diagnosed GD, antithyroid drugs for less than 3 months. RNA from PBMCs was the source of the TCR library. The same sample was also used in a study of T cells in Graves' hyperthyroidism and ophthalmopathy. From that report: No ophthalmopathy progression within 18 months constituted stable Graves' hyperthyroidism.

This chain joins TRBV9 and TRBJ2-2, with a tentative D call TRBD2 (5 bases). The receptor's source is a woman in her twenties or thirties with Graves disease. The sample here was peripheral blood mononuclear cells (PBMCs), taken at new diagnosis, from a patient treated with antithyroid drugs. The CDR3 is CASSPGSVNTGELFF. Here the CDR3 DNA reads TGTGCCAGCTCCCCGGGGTCTGTGAACACCGGGGAGCTGTTTTTT.